Listed below are T cell receptor beta chains from one sample, sequenced in a study of regulatory T cells in long-lasting Graves disease. A single record per CDR3 protein comes from TCRdb applying MiXCR to the multiplex PCR reads. Seen here are some 250,000 distinct CDR3 sequences, approximately 20% observed once, and the top ten hold 22%. The sequences come from peripheral blood mononuclear cells (PBMCs), collected at new diagnosis, from a patient treated with antithyroid drugs. The origin of the receptors is a female donor with Graves disease. The CDR3 runs from the conserved cysteine through the conserved F or W. The D gene is left open where the match is weak. A clone size is listed for some rows: how often the clone was seen (once, few, many), or a class if it is expanded.

v_call,clone_size,j_call,d_call,cdr3_nt,cdr3_aa
TRBV6-2/TRBV6-3,-,TRBJ2-3,TRBD1,TGTGCCAGCAGTCCGGGACAGGGTAAAGATACGCAGTATTTT,CASSPGQGKDTQYF
TRBV6-1,many,TRBJ1-1,-,TGTGCCAGCAGCGACGGCATGAACACTGAAGCTTTCTTT,CASSDGMNTEAFF
TRBV12-3/TRBV12-4,many,TRBJ2-1,TRBD2,TGTGCCAGCAGTTTCCCTCTGGGACTAGCGGATTACAATGAGCAGTTCTTC,CASSFPLGLADYNEQFF
TRBV24-1,few,TRBJ2-3,TRBD1,TGTGCCACCAGTGATTCCGAGACAGGGGTTATAGATACGCAGTATTTT,CATSDSETGVIDTQYF
TRBV20-1,many,TRBJ2-5,TRBD2,TGCAGTGCTATCGGGACTAGCGGGTTCATCCAAGAGACCCAGTACTTC,CSAIGTSGFIQETQYF
TRBV6-5,many,TRBJ1-2,-,TGTGCCAGCAGTTACTCAGGGTATCGCTACACCTTC,CASSYSGYRYTF
TRBV2,many,TRBJ2-1,-,TGTGCCAGCAGAGCCACCCAGTACAATGAGCAGTTCTTC,CASRATQYNEQFF
TRBV3-1,-,TRBJ1-1,-,TGTGCCAGCCCTACGCCTAACACTGAAGCTTTCTTT,CASPTPNTEAFF
TRBV29-1,many,TRBJ2-1,TRBD2,TGCAGCACGCGATCCGGGACTAGCGGGAGGGAGTACAATGAGCAGTTCTTC,CSTRSGTSGREYNEQFF
TRBV12-3/TRBV12-4,many,TRBJ2-1,-,TGTGCCAGCAGATGGACCTGGGACAATGAGCAGTTCTTC,CASRWTWDNEQFF
TRBV18,many,TRBJ2-2,-,TGTGCCAGCACAGTCCCGAGGCCCGGGGAGCTGTTTTTT,CASTVPRPGELFF
TRBV30,many,TRBJ1-2,-,TGTGCCTGGGCCCGTAGTCCGGACTTCTATGGCTACACCTTC,CAWARSPDFYGYTF
TRBV29-1,many,TRBJ2-1,-,TGCAGCGTTGATACGGAGGGCTACAATGAGCAGTTCTTC,CSVDTEGYNEQFF
TRBV4-1,-,TRBJ1-5,-,TGCGCCAGCAGCCAAGGGGTGGGGTCGATATATCAGCCCCAGCATTTT,CASSQGVGSIYQPQHF
TRBV9,few,TRBJ2-2,-,TGTGCCAGCAGCGTAGGACCAACCAGGGACACCGGGGAGCTGTTTTTT,CASSVGPTRDTGELFF
TRBV3-1,many,TRBJ1-5,-,TGTGCCAGCAGCCTCAAATGGCGCCCGAGGAATAGCAATCAGCCCCAGCATTTT,CASSLKWRPRNSNQPQHF
TRBV11-3,many,TRBJ2-3,-,TGTGCCAGCGGTGGGGGAAACACAGATACGCAGTATTTT,CASGGGNTDTQYF
TRBV25-1,-,TRBJ2-3,TRBD1,TGTGCCAGCAGCTTAGAGGGACAGGGGCTCACAGATATGCAGTATTTT,CASSLEGQGLTDMQYF
TRBV20-1,many,TRBJ1-5,-,TGCAGTGCGACAGGACATTTTAATCAGCCCCAGCATTTT,CSATGHFNQPQHF
TRBV11-2,many,TRBJ1-4,-,TGTGCCAGCAGCTTCGGCCTGGAGGGTGAAAAACTGTTTTTT,CASSFGLEGEKLFF
TRBV9,once,TRBJ2-1,TRBD2,TGTGCCAGCAGCGTAGAGGGGACTAGCGGGAGGATGGGGGAGCAGTTCTTC,CASSVEGTSGRMGEQFF
TRBV7-2,many,TRBJ2-5,-,TGTGCCAGCAGCCCACAGGGACACCTTGGGACCCAGTACTTC,CASSPQGHLGTQYF
TRBV28,many,TRBJ2-3,-,TGTGCCAGCAGTTCGGGGGCGGGGAGCACAGATACGCAGTATTTT,CASSSGAGSTDTQYF
TRBV5-6,-,TRBJ2-3,TRBD1,TGTGCCAGCAGCCCCTCTTGGGGACAGGGGGCAGATACGCAGTATTTT,CASSPSWGQGADTQYF
TRBV2,many,TRBJ1-2,-,TGTGCCAGCAGGGACACGGGCTATGGCTACACCTTC,CASRDTGYGYTF
TRBV9,many,TRBJ2-7,-,TGTGCCAGCAGCGTAACCGGCAGCAGAGCCTACGAGCAGTACTTC,CASSVTGSRAYEQYF
TRBV19,many,TRBJ2-3,TRBD2,TGTGCCAGTAGTAGCGGACTAGCGGGAGTTATCAGGTCAGATACGCAGTATTTT,CASSSGLAGVIRSDTQYF
TRBV27,many,TRBJ1-4,TRBD1,TGTGCCAGCAGTGTGACAGGGCCGGCTAATGAAAAACTGTTTTTT,CASSVTGPANEKLFF
TRBV6-2/TRBV6-3,many,TRBJ2-2,-,TGTGCCAGTGGGACATCGAACACCGGGGAGCTGTTTTTT,CASGTSNTGELFF
TRBV29-1,-,TRBJ2-1,TRBD2,TGCAGCGTTGTCCCGTGGGAGGGCTCCTACAATGAGCAGTTCTTC,CSVVPWEGSYNEQFF
TRBV7-3,-,TRBJ1-5,-,TGTGCCAGCAGCCTCAGGGAGTATCAGCCCCAGCATTTT,CASSLREYQPQHF
TRBV11-2,-,TRBJ1-2,-,TGTGCCAGCAGCTTGGGGAATCGCGGGGACTATGGCTACACCTTC,CASSLGNRGDYGYTF
TRBV7-9,many,TRBJ1-5,TRBD1,TGTGCCAGCAGTCCACAGGGGGGCAATCAGCCCCAGCATTTT,CASSPQGGNQPQHF
TRBV7-9,-,TRBJ2-1,-,TGTGCCAGCAGCGTAGCGGACAGTGAGCAGTTCTTC,CASSVADSEQFF
TRBV19,many,TRBJ1-2,TRBD1,TGTGCCAGTAGTATAGCGGGACAGGGAATGTTGTTGGGCTACACCTTC,CASSIAGQGMLLGYTF
TRBV3-1,many,TRBJ1-2,TRBD1,TGTGCCAGCAGCCAAGTCGTCGCACAGGGGTCGGAAGGCTACACCTTC,CASSQVVAQGSEGYTF
TRBV6-1,many,TRBJ2-7,TRBD1,TGTGCCAGCAGGGGACAGGGAGGAGACGAGCAGTACTTC,CASRGQGGDEQYF
TRBV11-3,many,TRBJ1-2,-,TGTGCCAGCAGCTTAGGGATGGACTATGGCTACACCTTC,CASSLGMDYGYTF
TRBV24-1,many,TRBJ2-1,TRBD2,TGTGCCACCAGTGAGGGACTAGCGGAAGATCGGAGGGCCTACAATGAGCAGTTCTTC,CATSEGLAEDRRAYNEQFF
TRBV30,few,TRBJ2-2,-,TGTGCCTGGAGTGTAGCGGTCTTCGGCGGGGAGCTGTTTTTT,CAWSVAVFGGELFF
TRBV11-2,many,TRBJ2-7,-,TGTGCCAGCAGCTTAGGTAGGGCCCCGCGACACGAGCAGTACTTC,CASSLGRAPRHEQYF